The text below deals with one TCR beta chain. No antigen is known for it. Conversion of TCR transcripts into cDNA relied on 5'RACE template switching, which added a universal primer site and UMIs. TCRdb re-called the 5' RACE reads with MiXCR, one entry per CDR3 protein. The sample shows 200,000 to 300,000 distinct CDR3 sequences, more than 3.5% of them seen only once. The data are from a study of T cells after yellow fever vaccination. Study in general: SMART-Seq v4 Ultra Low Input prepared libraries from low-cell fractions.

General study points: Only a minor proportion of clonotypes was detected across both CD4 and CD8 compartments.

Looked up from germline, CDR1 is SGHRS and CDR2 is YFSETQ. V was pared by 4 bases and J by 6 bases, with 7 bases of the junction left unmatched. The CDR3 extends over 15 amino acids. The specimen comprised PBMCs, sampled 15 days after the yellow fever booster vaccination. The chain uses TRBV5-1 and TRBJ1-6; 7 bases match TRBD1. This clonotype was obtained from a young man who received the YFV17D yellow fever vaccine. The CDR3 DNA reads as TGCGCCAGCAGCGTCCTGGACAGGACTAATTCACCCCTCCACTTT. Protein product: CASSVLDRTNSPLHF.